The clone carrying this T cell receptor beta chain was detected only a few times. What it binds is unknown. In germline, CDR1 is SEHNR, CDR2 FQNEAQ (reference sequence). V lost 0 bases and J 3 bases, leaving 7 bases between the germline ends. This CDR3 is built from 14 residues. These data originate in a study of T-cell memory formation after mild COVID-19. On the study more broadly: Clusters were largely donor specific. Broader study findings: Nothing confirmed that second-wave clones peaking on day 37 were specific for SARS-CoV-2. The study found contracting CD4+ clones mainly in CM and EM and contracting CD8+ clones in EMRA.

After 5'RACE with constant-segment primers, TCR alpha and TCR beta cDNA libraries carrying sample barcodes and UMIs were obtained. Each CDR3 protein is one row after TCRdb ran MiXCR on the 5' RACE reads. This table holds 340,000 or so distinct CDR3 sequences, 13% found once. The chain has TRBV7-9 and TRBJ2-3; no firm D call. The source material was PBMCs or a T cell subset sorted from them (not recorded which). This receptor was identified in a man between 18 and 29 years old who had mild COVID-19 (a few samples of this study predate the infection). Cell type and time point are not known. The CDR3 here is CASSLAQITDTQYF. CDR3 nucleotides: TGTGCCAGCAGCTTAGCACAGATTACAGATACGCAGTATTTT.